Here is one T cell receptor beta chain with its context. Its matching antigen is unknown. The method was immunoSEQ multiplex PCR; TCRdb's version includes in-frame clones alone and lacks a portion of them. This table has 38,000 or so clones, approximately 95% appearing once. The data derive from a study of graft-versus-host responses after intestinal transplantation. Study findings and constraints: Some GvH clones were seen earlier in gut or blood, suggesting intestinal origin.

The CDR3 is 15 residues long. Deletions cut 5 bases from V and 0 bases from J, with 11 bases between. The germline V gene has CDR1 MNHNY and CDR2 SVGAGI (reference sequence). J is TRBJ2-1 and V is TRBV6-6; unclear D gene. The sample was unstimulated CD8+ T cells sorted from spleen or lymph node cells, taken before transplant. The sequence was obtained from a human donor who was the organ donor for an intestinal transplant. Here the CDR3 reads CASSQIYSSYNEQFF. CDR3 nucleotides: TGTGCCAGCAGTCAAATCTATAGCTCCTACAATGAGCAGTTCTTC.